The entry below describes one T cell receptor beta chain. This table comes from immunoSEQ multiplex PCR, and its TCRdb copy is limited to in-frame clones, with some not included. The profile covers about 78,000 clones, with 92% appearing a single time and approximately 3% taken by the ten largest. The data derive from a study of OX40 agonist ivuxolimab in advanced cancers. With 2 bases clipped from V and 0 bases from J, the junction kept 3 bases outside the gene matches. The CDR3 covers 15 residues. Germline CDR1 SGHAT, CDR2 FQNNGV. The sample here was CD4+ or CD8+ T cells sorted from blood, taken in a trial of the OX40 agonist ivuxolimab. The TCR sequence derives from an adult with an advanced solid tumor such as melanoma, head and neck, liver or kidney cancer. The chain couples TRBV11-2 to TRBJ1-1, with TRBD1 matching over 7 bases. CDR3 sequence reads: CASSLLGTVNTEAFF. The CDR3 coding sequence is TGTGCCAGCAGCTTATTAGGGACAGTGAACACTGAAGCTTTCTTT.